This T cell receptor beta chain emerged from a study of memory CD4+ T cells and cytomegalovirus serostatus. Study-wide context: Of the healthy Belgian adults, several were CMV seropositive and approximately 24 seronegative.

Points from the study as a whole: About 40% of the roughly 160 known CMV-associated TCRbeta sequences appeared in CD4+ memory.

Assay used: immunoSEQ multiplex PCR; TCRdb lists only in-frame clones, some missing. The sample yields some 54,000 clones, around four fifths seen once. The sort gate was single viable CD3+CD4+CD8-CD45RO+ cells for memory CD4+ T cells. Positive selection with CD4 microbeads enriched total CD4+ T cells. As for this clone: What it binds is unknown.

Trimming shortened V by 2 bases and J by 5 bases, and 10 bases separated the two germline ends. Germline CDR1 KGHSH, CDR2 LQKENI. CDR3 size: 13 residues. The chain couples TRBV18 to TRBJ2-7; D remains ambiguous. The material sequenced was memory CD4+ T cells from blood. The receptor comes from an adult in good health and CMV-seropositive. The CDR3 reads CASSPINKDEQYF. For the CDR3, the DNA is TGTGCCAGCTCACCAATTAACAAAGACGAGCAGTACTTC.